This T cell receptor (beta chain) is from a study of T-cell memory formation after mild COVID-19. Study as a whole: Clustering of TCRs was largely donor specific.

Libraries for TCRalpha and TCRbeta carried sample barcodes and unique molecular identifiers via 5'RACE. In TCRdb, the 5' RACE reads were re-called with MiXCR into one record per CDR3 protein. Of about 560,000 distinct CDR3 sequences listed, 17% are singletons. The table lists this clonotype with a few counts. The antigen remains unidentified. The CDR3 is made up of 12 amino acids. Trimming cost V 5 bases and J 5 bases, with 9 bases left between them. Overall study results and limits: Clones that contracted clustered mainly in CM and EM if CD4+ and in EMRA if CD8+.

This receptor was obtained from an adult woman who had mild COVID-19 (a few samples of this study predate the infection). Cell type and time point are not known. Sequencing used PBMCs or a T cell subset sorted from them (not recorded which). The V and J genes are TRBV12-3 or TRBV12-4 and TRBJ1-2; D is perhaps TRBD1 (5 bases). CDR3 sequence reads: CASSPRQYGYTF. The CDR3 DNA reads as TGTGCCAGCAGTCCTCGACAGTATGGCTACACCTTC.